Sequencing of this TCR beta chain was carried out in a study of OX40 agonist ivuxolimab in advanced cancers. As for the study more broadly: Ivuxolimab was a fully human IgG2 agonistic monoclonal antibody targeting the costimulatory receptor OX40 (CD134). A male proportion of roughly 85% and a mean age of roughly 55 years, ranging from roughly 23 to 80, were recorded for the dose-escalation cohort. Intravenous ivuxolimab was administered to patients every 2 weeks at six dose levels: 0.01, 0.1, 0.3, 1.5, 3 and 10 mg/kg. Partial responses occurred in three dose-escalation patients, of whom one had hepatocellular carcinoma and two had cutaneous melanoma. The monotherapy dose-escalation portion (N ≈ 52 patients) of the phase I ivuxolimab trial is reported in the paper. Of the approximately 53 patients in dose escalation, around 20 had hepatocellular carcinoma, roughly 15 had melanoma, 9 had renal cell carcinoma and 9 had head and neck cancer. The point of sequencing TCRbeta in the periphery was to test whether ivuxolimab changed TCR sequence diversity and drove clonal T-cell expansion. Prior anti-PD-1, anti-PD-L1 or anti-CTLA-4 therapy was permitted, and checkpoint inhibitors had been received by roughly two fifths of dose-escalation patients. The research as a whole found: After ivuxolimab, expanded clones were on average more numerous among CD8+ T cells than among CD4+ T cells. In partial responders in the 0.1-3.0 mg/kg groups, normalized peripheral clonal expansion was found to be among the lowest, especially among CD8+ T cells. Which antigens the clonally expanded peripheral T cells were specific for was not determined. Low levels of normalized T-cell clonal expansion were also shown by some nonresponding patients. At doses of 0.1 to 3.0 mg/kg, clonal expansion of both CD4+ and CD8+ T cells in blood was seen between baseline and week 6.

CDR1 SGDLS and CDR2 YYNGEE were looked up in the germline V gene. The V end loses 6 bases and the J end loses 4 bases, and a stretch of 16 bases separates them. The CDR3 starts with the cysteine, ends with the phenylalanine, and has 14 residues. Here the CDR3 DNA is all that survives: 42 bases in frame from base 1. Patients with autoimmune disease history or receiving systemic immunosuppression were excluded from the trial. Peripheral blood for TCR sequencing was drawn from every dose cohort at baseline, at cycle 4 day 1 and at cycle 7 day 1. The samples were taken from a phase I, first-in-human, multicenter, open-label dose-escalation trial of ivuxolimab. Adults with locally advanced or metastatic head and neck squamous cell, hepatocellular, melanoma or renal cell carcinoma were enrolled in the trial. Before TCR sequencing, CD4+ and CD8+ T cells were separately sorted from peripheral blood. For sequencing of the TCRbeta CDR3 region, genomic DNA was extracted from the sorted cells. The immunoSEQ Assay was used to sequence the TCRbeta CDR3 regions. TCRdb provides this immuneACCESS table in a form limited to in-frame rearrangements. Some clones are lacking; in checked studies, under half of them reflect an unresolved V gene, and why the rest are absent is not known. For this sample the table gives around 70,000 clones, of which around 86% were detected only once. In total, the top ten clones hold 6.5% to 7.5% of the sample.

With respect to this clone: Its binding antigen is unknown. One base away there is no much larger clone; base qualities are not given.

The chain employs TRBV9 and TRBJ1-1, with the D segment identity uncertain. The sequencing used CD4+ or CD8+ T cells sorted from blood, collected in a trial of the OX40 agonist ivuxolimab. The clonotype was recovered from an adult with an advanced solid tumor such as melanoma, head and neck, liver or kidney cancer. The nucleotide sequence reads TGTGCCAGCACCCCCCTTGGAACAGCCACTGAAGCTTTCTTT. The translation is CASTPLGTATEAFF.